This T cell receptor beta chain was observed in a study of T cell repertoires in ileal Crohn's disease. Included were adult ileal or ileocolonic Crohn's patients indicated for ileocolonic resection. Study-wide findings and caveats: Sorted CD8 T cells held more high-frequency clones than CD4.

This clone has just one count. The antigen is unknown. Per sample, about 460 nanograms of biopsy DNA were TCRB immunosequenced. The assay was immunoSEQ multiplex PCR, and TCRdb's table has in-frame clones only and misses some. The table lists 16,000 or so clones, more than 80% of them singletons, with around 4% in the top ten. Germline-derived CDR1 and CDR2 are GTSNPN and SVGIG (reference sequence). Trimming shortened V by 8 bases and J by 0 bases, and 10 bases separated the two germline ends. The CDR3 contains 13 residues. Material: ileal tissue. This receptor was taken from an adult with Crohn's disease. The chain joins TRBV30 to TRBJ2-2; D uncertain. For the CDR3, the DNA is TGTGCCAGGCGGAATCCGAACACCGGGGAGCTGTTTTTT. As protein: CARRNPNTGELFF.